A single sample is the source of the 29 T cell receptor beta chains below, sequenced in a study of neurological immune-mediated disorders. TCRdb independently ran MiXCR on the 5' RACE reads; one entry per CDR3 protein. In the table there are roughly 67,000 distinct CDR3 sequences, approximately 3.7% of which are singletons. Sequences were obtained from PBMCs. All receptors come from a man aged 45-65 years with multiple sclerosis.

Many counts were recorded for this clonotype. The rearrangement uses TRBV12-3 or TRBV12-4 and TRBJ2-1, with D perhaps matching TRBD2 (6 bases). This CDR3 has 15 residues. Trimming took off 6 bases at V and 6 bases at J, with 18 bases between the two ends. The CDR3 spells CASRLPGLVANEQFF. CDR3 nucleotides: TGTGCCAGCAGGCTTCCGGGACTCGTAGCCAATGAGCAGTTCTTC.

This clonotype was counted at least ten times. J is TRBJ1-1 and V is TRBV4-1; a weak D match, TRBD1 (5 bases). Germline V gene sequence: CDR1 MGHRA, CDR2 YSYEKL. V was shortened by 1 base and J by 3 bases, with 9 bases between the two germline ends. The CDR3 consists of 14 residues. DNA of the CDR3: TGCGCCAGCAGCCAAGTGGGGGATTACACTGAAGCTTTCTTT. It is translated as CASSQVGDYTEAFF.

The chain links TRBV18 to TRBJ2-7; 9 positions agree with TRBD1. The ends lost 3 bases at V and 4 bases at J; junction bases unmatched: 7. The CDR3 extends over 15 amino acids. In germline, CDR1 is KGHSH, CDR2 LQKENI. The CDR3 is CASSPTQGAVYEQYF. In nucleotides, the CDR3 is TGTGCCAGCTCACCCACACAGGGGGCGGTATACGAGCAGTACTTC.

At least ten counts were recorded for this clonotype. This chain connects TRBV10-2 to TRBJ2-2; no firm D call. The germline CDR1 and CDR2 sequences are WSHSY and SAAADI. The V gene lost 3 bases and the J gene lost 7 bases, with 6 bases spanning the gap. The CDR3 length is 12 residues. The CDR3 loop reads CASSDISGELFF. The CDR3 nucleotides read TGCGCCAGCAGTGATATAAGCGGGGAGCTGTTTTTT.

At least ten counts were recorded for this clonotype. The chain links TRBV28 to TRBJ1-3, with 7 bases fitting TRBD1. The germline CDR1 and CDR2 sequences are MDHEN and SYDVKM. After removal of 5 bases from V and 5 bases from J, the junction contained 9 bases not matched to a gene. The CDR3 contains 15 residues. CDR3 DNA sequence: TGTGCCAGCAGTGGACCACAGGGGCGCCGAAACACCATATATTTT. Its protein product is CASSGPQGRRNTIYF.

This clonotype was seen many times. This rearrangement joins TRBV7-9 to TRBJ2-7, with D uncertain. V lost 5 bases and J lost 5, with 10 bases in between. The CDR3 has 12 residues. Germline assignment: CDR1 SEHNR and CDR2 FQNEAQ (reference sequence). CDR3 nucleotide sequence: TGTGCCAGCAGCCGAATGGACGACGAGCAGTACTTC. Protein sequence: CASSRMDDEQYF.

Many counts were recorded for this clonotype. The chain couples TRBV9 to TRBJ1-2; tentatively, D is TRBD1 (6 bases). The CDR3 consists of 18 residues. Germline V gene sequence: CDR1 SGDLS, CDR2 YYNGEE. V was clipped by 1 base and J by 1 base, with 20 bases between them. CDR3 region: CASSVHTSGTNFNYGYTF. The CDR3 DNA reads as TGTGCCAGCAGCGTACATACTTCCGGGACAAATTTTAACTATGGCTACACCTTC.

The rearrangement uses TRBV12-3 or TRBV12-4 and TRBJ1-1; 7 bases fit TRBD1. V gave up 2 bases and J gave up 0 bases; unmatched junction bases: 6. The CDR3 spans 16 residues. The CDR3 loop reads CASSLNTGELNTEAFF. The CDR3 DNA is TGTGCCAGCAGTTTAAACACAGGGGAATTGAACACTGAAGCTTTCTTT.

This clonotype has more than one count but fewer than ten. This chain uses TRBV9 with TRBJ1-5; 8 bases line up with TRBD1. Germline V gene lookup returns CDR1 SGDLS and CDR2 YYNGEE. V shed 3 bases and J 0 bases; nucleotides not matched to a gene: 2. The CDR3 covers 15 residues. CDR3 bases: TGTGCCAGCAGCGCGACAGGGGATAGCAATCAGCCCCAGCATTTT. This codes for CASSATGDSNQPQHF.

This clonotype was seen repeatedly, ten times or more. The chain is built from TRBV12-3 or TRBV12-4 and TRBJ2-1; 12 bases map to TRBD1. The trim removed 6 bases at V and 8 bases at J, leaving 8 bases unmatched. The CDR3 sequence is 15 residues long. DNA of the CDR3: TGTGCCAGCAGCACGGCGGGACAGGGGGCCTATGAGCAGTTCTTC. Amino acids: CASSTAGQGAYEQFF.

On this clonotype itself: A read error may be the cause here, since a much bigger clone is one base away. The chain uses TRBV5-1 and TRBJ2-5; D is possibly TRBD2 (6 bases). The CDR3 extends over 14 amino acids. The germline V and J ends were trimmed by 4 bases and 3 bases, with 13 bases remaining between them. CDR1 and CDR2 from the germline V gene are SGHRS and YFSETQ. The CDR3 loop is CASSLARGKETQYF. For the CDR3, the DNA is TGCGCCAGCAGCCTGGCCCGGGGGAAAGAGACCCAGTACTTC.

The sample holds many counts of this clonotype. The chain couples TRBV20-1 to TRBJ2-7, with 7 bases that match TRBD1. Germline V gene lookup returns CDR1 DFQATT and CDR2 SNEGSKA (reference sequence). V lost 5 bases, J lost 1 base, and 8 bases stayed unmatched. The CDR3 runs 14 residues. The CDR3 loop is CSASHPGQSYEQYF. The CDR3 nucleotides read TGCAGTGCTTCCCATCCGGGACAGTCCTACGAGCAGTACTTC.

The sample holds many counts of this clonotype. V gene TRBV28 combines with J gene TRBJ1-6; 7 bases fit TRBD1. V trimming: 3 bases; J trimming: 7 bases; junction bases outside the gene matches: 3. Germline values: CDR1 MDHEN, CDR2 SYDVKM. The CDR3 runs to 14 residues. The CDR3 DNA sequence: TGTGCCAGCAGTTTTGACAGGGTAAATTCACCCCTCCACTTT. Protein: CASSFDRVNSPLHF.

This clonotype was counted ten times or more. This chain joins TRBV4-1 and TRBJ1-5; 9 bases match TRBD1. The germline V gene has CDR1 MGHRA and CDR2 YSYEKL. J lost 6 bases, V lost 2 bases, and 5 bases had no gene match. The CDR3 has 15 amino acids. This CDR3 reads CASSQLQGAGQPQHF. CDR3 DNA: TGCGCCAGCAGCCAATTACAGGGGGCAGGTCAGCCCCAGCATTTT.

The genes are TRBV6-5 and TRBJ2-3, with a weak D call TRBD1 (5 bases). The V end lost 0 bases, the J end lost 5 bases, and 12 bases lay between the germline ends. Germline V gene lookup returns CDR1 MNHEY and CDR2 SVGAGI. This CDR3 is 15 amino acids long. CDR3 coding DNA: TGTGCCAGCAGTTACTCCGCAGGGTGGGGAGATACGCAGTATTTT. This codes for CASSYSAGWGDTQYF.

This clonotype was detected many times. This rearrangement joins TRBV18 to TRBJ2-2, with 7 bases lining up with TRBD1. CDR1 and CDR2 (germline): KGHSH, LQKENI. The CDR3 contains 16 residues. Losses at the gene ends were 4 bases for V and 5 bases for J; bases not matched to a gene: 10. In DNA form, the CDR3 reads TGTGCCAGCTCACATAACCCCGGGACAGCGACCGGGGAGCTGTTTTTT. This sequence encodes CASSHNPGTATGELFF.

The sample holds many counts of this clonotype. The chain uses TRBV7-8 and TRBJ2-3; TRBD1 matches 11 bases. The germline gives CDR1 SGHVS, CDR2 FQNEAQ. With V trimmed by 5 bases and J by 3 bases, 4 bases remained unmatched. The CDR3 extends over 15 amino acids. Here the CDR3 DNA reads TGTGCCAGCAGCGCCGGACAGGGGGCAACAGATACGCAGTATTTT. Its translation is CASSAGQGATDTQYF.

This clonotype was seen repeatedly, ten times or more. The V gene is TRBV6-5, the J gene TRBJ1-1; 7 bases fit TRBD1. The V gene end was trimmed by 7 bases and the J gene end by 5 bases; junction bases not matched to a gene: 10. Germline assignment: CDR1 MNHEY and CDR2 SVGAGI. There are 14 residues in the CDR3. In nucleotides, the CDR3 is TGTGCCAGCAACCCCTGGGCCAGGGGGACTGAAGCTTTCTTT. Translation gives CASNPWARGTEAFF.

Ten or more counts support this clonotype. This chain connects TRBV12-3 or TRBV12-4 to TRBJ2-7; TRBD1 or TRBD2 may be the D gene (6 bases each). V was cut by 1 base and J by 6 bases, with 19 bases left in between. The CDR3 has 16 residues. The DNA of the CDR3 is TGTGCCAGCAGTTTAGATCTCTTGGGGGGCTCGTCCGAGCAGTACTTC. Protein product: CASSLDLLGGSSEQYF.

The table lists this clonotype with many counts. The rearrangement uses TRBV20-1 and TRBJ1-2, with 9 bases that match TRBD1. This CDR3 comprises 15 residues. The V gene's germline CDR1 is DFQATT and CDR2 SNEGSKA (reference sequence). J gave up 2 bases and V 5 bases, and 9 bases lay outside the gene matches. CDR3 DNA: TGCAGTGCTCCCGATGGACAGGGGCGGAACTATGGCTACACCTTC. It yields the protein CSAPDGQGRNYGYTF.

At least ten counts were recorded for this clonotype. This CDR3 is CAISESVTGEGTEAFF. CDR3 sequence (DNA): TGTGCCATCAGTGAGTCCGTGACAGGGGAGGGCACTGAAGCTTTCTTT. The chain combines TRBV10-3 with TRBJ1-1; 8 bases match TRBD1. From germline, CDR1 is ENHRY and CDR2 SYGVKD. The CDR3 consists of 16 residues. V was clipped by 0 bases and J by 4 bases; unmatched bases: 7.

This clonotype showed up many times. The chain employs TRBV7-9 and TRBJ1-2; the D gene is possibly TRBD1 (5 bases). V lost 11 bases and J 8 bases, leaving 18 bases between the germline ends. This CDR3 contains 12 residues. Germline CDR1 reads SEHNR; CDR2 reads FQNEAQ (reference sequence). The CDR3 sequence: CAPSAARAGYTF. The CDR3 nucleotides are TGTGCCCCCTCCGCGGCCAGGGCGGGCTACACCTTC. Complete variable domain (other parts from reference TRBV7-9 and TRBJ1-2): DTGVSQNPRHKITKRGQNVTFRCDPISEHNRLYWYRQTLGQGPEFLTYFQNEAQLEKSRLLSDRFSAERPKGSFSTLEIQRTEQGDSAMYLCAPSAARAGYTFGSGTRLTVV.

This clonotype was seen at least ten times. This chain links TRBV18 with TRBJ2-7, with 7 nucleotides matching TRBD1. V lost 5 bases and J lost 4; bases outside the gene matches: 8. CDR1 is KGHSH, CDR2 LQKENI, per germline. The CDR3 consists of 14 residues. The CDR3 DNA sequence: TGTGCCAGCTCAGCGACAGGGAAACGGTACGAGCAGTACGTC. Translated: CASSATGKRYEQYV.

The sample holds a few counts of this clonotype. The chain employs TRBV9 and TRBJ2-6; 7 bases match TRBD1. V trimming: 0 bases; J trimming: 1 base; junction bases outside the gene matches: 13. Germline CDR1 is SGDLS and CDR2 is YYNGEE. This CDR3 comprises 20 residues. The CDR3 loop reads CASSVGDRVKATSGANVLTF. The CDR3 region has the DNA TGTGCCAGCAGCGTAGGAGACAGGGTCAAAGCTACTTCTGGGGCCAACGTCCTGACTTTC.

At least ten counts were recorded for this clonotype. The V call is TRBV9, the J call TRBJ2-1; the match to TRBD2 covers 8 bases. V lost 6 bases and J lost 4; bases outside the gene matches: 9. Germline V gene lookup returns CDR1 SGDLS and CDR2 YYNGEE. This CDR3 region has 15 residues. The DNA for the CDR3 is TGTGCCAGCACTCCGGATAGCGGGGTTTACAATGAGCAGTTCTTC. It specifies CASTPDSGVYNEQFF.

This clonotype was seen many times. The gene calls are TRBV5-5 and TRBJ1-2, with D possibly TRBD1 on 6 matching bases. The germline gives CDR1 SGHKS, CDR2 YYEKEE (reference sequence). The ends were cut back, 4 bases at V and 8 bases at J, with 15 bases in the middle. This CDR3 spans 13 amino acids. The CDR3 region is CASSPPQGRGYTF. As DNA, the CDR3 is TGTGCCAGCAGCCCCCCGCAGGGGCGAGGCTACACCTTC.

This clonotype was seen a few times. A much larger clone is a single base away; this may be a read error. The gene calls are TRBV4-1 and TRBJ2-2, with no clear D. The germline V and J ends were trimmed by 6 bases and 4 bases, with 12 bases remaining between them. Looked up from germline, CDR1 is MGHRA and CDR2 is YSYEKL. This CDR3 comprises 14 residues. The CDR3 DNA sequence: TGCGCCAGCAGACGACAAAGAGGCACCGGGGAGCTGTTTTTT. Its translation is CASRRQRGTGELFF.

The sample holds one count of this clonotype. A much larger clone lies one base from this, so it may be a read error. The V gene is TRBV20-1, the J gene TRBJ1-5; tentative D call: TRBD1 (6 bases). With 0 bases removed from V and 7 bases from J, the gap between germline ends came to 13 bases. This CDR3 is built from 14 residues. Germline V gene sequence: CDR1 DFQATT, CDR2 SNEGSKA (reference sequence). CDR3 bases: TGCAGTGCTAGAGATCGCCAGGGGACACAGCCCCAGCATTTT. It encodes CSARDRQGTQPQHF.

This clonotype was picked up many times. The chain uses TRBV18 and TRBJ2-1, with 7 bases lining up with TRBD2. V lost 1 base, J lost 9 bases, and 9 bases stayed unmatched. The germline V gene has CDR1 KGHSH and CDR2 LQKENI. The CDR3 has 15 residues. The CDR3 here is CASSPQTGLQGEQFF. CDR3 DNA: TGTGCCAGCTCACCACAGACGGGACTACAAGGTGAGCAGTTCTTC.